This T cell receptor beta chain derives from a study of cytomegalovirus exposure and HLA in healthy donors. Study-level points and caveats: The authors confirmed in vitro that three CMV-associated chains were specific for CMV antigens.

There are 15 residues in the CDR3. J was trimmed by 2 bases and V by 1 base; bases with no gene match: 1. The V gene's germline CDR1 is MNHNS and CDR2 SASEGT. This clone was detected a few times. Its antigen remains unidentified. Primers for the PCR totalled 60 Vbeta and 13 Jbeta. The method was immunoSEQ multiplex PCR; TCRdb's version includes in-frame clones alone and lacks a portion of them. This repertoire shows approximately 82,000 clones, 9.5% to 13% found once; its top ten account for approximately 23%. The gene calls are TRBV6-1 and TRBJ2-7, with 11 bases aligning to TRBD2. This clonotype was obtained from a man aged 60 to 75 in good health and CMV-seropositive. The specimen was PBMCs. In DNA, the CDR3 is TGTGCCAGCAGTGAAGGACTAGCGGGACCCTACGAGCAGTACTTC. Translated: CASSEGLAGPYEQYF.